This paragraph reports one TCR beta chain. This record comes from a study of blood T cell repertoires in COVID-19. Background on the study: From the United States, Italy and Spain came samples of acute and convalescent COVID-19.

Clones were sequenced by immunoSEQ multiplex PCR, and TCRdb holds only the in-frame ones, with some missing. This table holds roughly 410,000 clones, approximately 90% found once. This clonotype was sampled from a woman aged 35 to 49 with COVID-19, enrolled during active disease. Sequences were obtained from peripheral blood.

This CDR3 is CASSFDGVEKLFF. The CDR3 DNA is TGTGCCAGCAGCTTCGACGGAGTTGAAAAACTGTTTTTT. The chain employs TRBV7-2 and TRBJ1-4; D ambiguous. The germline CDR1 and CDR2 sequences are SGHTA and FQGNSA. V gave up 3 bases and J gave up 7 bases, with 9 bases separating them. This CDR3 region has 13 residues.